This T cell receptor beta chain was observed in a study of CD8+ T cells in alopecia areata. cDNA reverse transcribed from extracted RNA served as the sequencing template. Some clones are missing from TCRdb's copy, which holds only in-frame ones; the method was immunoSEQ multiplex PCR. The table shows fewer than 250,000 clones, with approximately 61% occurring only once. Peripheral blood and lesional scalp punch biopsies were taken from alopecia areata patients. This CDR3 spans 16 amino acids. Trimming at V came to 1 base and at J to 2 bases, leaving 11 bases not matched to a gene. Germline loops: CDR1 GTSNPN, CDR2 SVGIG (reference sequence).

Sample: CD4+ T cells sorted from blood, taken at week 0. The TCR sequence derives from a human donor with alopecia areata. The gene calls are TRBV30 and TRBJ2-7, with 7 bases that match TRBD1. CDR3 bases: TGTGCCTGGAGTGGAATCCGGGACAGTGGGACCTACGAGCAGTACTTC. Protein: CAWSGIRDSGTYEQYF.